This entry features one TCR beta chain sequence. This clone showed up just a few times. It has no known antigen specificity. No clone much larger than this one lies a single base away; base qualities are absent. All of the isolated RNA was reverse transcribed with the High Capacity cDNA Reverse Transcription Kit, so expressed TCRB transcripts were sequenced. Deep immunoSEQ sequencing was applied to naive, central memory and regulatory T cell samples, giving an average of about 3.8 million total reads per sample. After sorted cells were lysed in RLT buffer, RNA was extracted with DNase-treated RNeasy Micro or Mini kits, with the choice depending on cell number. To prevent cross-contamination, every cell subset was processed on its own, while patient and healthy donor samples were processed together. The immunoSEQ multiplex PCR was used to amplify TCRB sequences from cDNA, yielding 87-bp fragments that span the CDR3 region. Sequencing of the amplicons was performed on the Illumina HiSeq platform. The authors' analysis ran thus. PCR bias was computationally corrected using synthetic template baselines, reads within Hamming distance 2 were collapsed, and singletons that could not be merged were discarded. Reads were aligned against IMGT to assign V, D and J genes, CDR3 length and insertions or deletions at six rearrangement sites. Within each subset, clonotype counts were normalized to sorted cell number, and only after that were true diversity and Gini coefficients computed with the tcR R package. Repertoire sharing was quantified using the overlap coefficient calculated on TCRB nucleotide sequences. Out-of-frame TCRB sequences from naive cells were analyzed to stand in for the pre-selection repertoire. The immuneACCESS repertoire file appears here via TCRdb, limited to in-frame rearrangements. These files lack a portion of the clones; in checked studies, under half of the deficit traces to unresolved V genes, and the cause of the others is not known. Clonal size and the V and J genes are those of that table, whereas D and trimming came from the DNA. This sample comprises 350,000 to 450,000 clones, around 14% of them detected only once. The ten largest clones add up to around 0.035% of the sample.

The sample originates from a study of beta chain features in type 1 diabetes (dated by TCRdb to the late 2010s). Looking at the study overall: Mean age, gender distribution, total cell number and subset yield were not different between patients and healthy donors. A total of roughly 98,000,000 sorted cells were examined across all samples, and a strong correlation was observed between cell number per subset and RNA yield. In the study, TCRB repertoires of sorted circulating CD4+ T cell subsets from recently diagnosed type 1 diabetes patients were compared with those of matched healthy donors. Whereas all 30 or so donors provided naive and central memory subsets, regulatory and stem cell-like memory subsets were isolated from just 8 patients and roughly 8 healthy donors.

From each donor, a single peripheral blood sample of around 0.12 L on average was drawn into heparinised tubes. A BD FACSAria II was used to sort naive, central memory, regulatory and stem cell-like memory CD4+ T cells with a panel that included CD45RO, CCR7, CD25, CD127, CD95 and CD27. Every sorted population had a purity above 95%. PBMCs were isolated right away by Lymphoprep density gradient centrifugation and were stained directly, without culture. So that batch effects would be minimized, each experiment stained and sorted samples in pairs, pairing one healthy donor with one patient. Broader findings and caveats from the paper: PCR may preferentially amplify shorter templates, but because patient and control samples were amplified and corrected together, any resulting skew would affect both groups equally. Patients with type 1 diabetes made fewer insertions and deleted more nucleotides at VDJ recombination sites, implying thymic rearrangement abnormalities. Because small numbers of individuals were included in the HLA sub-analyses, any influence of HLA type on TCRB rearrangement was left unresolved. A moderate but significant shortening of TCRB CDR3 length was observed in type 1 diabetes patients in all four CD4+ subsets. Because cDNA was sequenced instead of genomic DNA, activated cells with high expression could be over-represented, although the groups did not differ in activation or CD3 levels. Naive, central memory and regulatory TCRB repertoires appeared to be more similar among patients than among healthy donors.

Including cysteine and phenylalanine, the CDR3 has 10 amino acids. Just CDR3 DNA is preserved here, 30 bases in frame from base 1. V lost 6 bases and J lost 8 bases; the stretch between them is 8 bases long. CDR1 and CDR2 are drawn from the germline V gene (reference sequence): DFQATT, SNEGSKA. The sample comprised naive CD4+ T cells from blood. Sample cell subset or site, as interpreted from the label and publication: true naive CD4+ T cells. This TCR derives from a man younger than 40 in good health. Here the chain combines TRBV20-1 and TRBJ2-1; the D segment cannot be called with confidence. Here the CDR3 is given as CSALNHEQFF. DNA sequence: TGCAGTGCCCTTAACCATGAGCAGTTCTTC.